This TCR beta chain originates from a study of cytomegalovirus exposure and HLA in healthy donors. The CDR3 spans 11 residues. V was cut by 7 bases and J by 8 bases, with 11 bases left in between. Germline V gene sequence: CDR1 LNHDA, CDR2 SQIVND (reference sequence). Primers for the PCR totalled 60 Vbeta and 13 Jbeta. Generated by immunoSEQ multiplex PCR, the TCRdb table keeps only in-frame clones and is missing some. The repertoire holds around 130,000 clones, with over 70% as singletons. The sequencing sample was made of PBMCs. This receptor was taken from a woman in her forties in good health and CMV-seropositive. J is TRBJ1-1 and V is TRBV19; D gene uncertain. The CDR3 DNA follows: TGTGCCAGTAATCAGGTTGGCGAAGCTTTCTTT. Translating it yields CASNQVGEAFF.